This T cell receptor (beta chain) was recovered during a study of Ad26.COV2.S vaccination and SARS-CoV-2 variants. At the level of the study: Dosing was one shot or two shots 56 days apart.

Here immunoSEQ multiplex PCR was the method, and the copy in TCRdb shows in-frame clones only, minus some. The repertoire holds about 430,000 clones, with around 90% as singletons. Treatment defined: some 19 received Ad26.COV2.S at low or high dose, single or two shots; about 5 received placebo; per-sample allocation not given. Samples were taken on day 63 after the first vaccine or placebo injection. Boston hosted the donor, who was an adult aged 18-55 years. Immunization relied on an Ad26 vector, which expressed Wuhan-strain SARS-CoV-2 spike. Sequencing used peripheral blood, obtained in a trial of Ad26.COV2.S vaccine versus placebo. The source is a person between 18 and 65 years old who received the Ad26.COV2.S COVID-19 vaccine or a placebo.

DNA of the CDR3: TGTGCCAGCAGCGTAGAACTGGGTTACAATGAGCAGTTCTTC. It translates to CASSVELGYNEQFF. J is TRBJ2-1 and V is TRBV9; unclear D gene. This CDR3 has 14 residues. The V gene lost 0 bases and the J gene lost 4 bases, with 8 bases spanning the gap. Germline V gene lookup returns CDR1 SGDLS and CDR2 YYNGEE.